Each of the 23 T cell receptor beta chains below was sequenced from the same sample in a study of early T cells in non-severe SARS-CoV-2 infection (dated by TCRdb to the early 2020s). The library was prepared using 5' RACE. For sequencing, a NextSeq 500 was employed. Using fastp at Q25 and MiXCR, TCRdb reprocessed the public reads and kept productive beta chains. Identical CDR3 protein sequences are pooled into one entry, listed with their most common genes and DNA. The table for this sample lists around 55,000 distinct CDR3 sequences; 12% of them were counted only once. The ten top clones hold under 4% of the sample. What was sequenced was whole blood. The origin of the receptors is an adult who was a healthcare worker with PCR-confirmed SARS-CoV-2 infection or an uninfected control (not recorded which).

The rearrangement joins TRBV20-1 to TRBJ1-6; 8 bases are a match to TRBD1. Trimming removed 0 bases from V and 9 bases from J; junction bases left unmatched: 7. The germline V gene encodes CDR1 DFQATT and CDR2 SNEGSKA (reference sequence). The CDR3 totals 15 residues. CDR3: CSARDPDRETSPLHF. The DNA for the CDR3 is TGCAGTGCTAGAGATCCGGACAGGGAAACTTCACCCCTCCACTTT.

This clonotype was picked up many times. J is TRBJ2-5 and V is TRBV4-1; 7 bases align to TRBD2. Germline CDR1 MGHRA, CDR2 YSYEKL. The CDR3 spans 16 residues. Trimming at V came to 1 base and at J to 4 bases, leaving 9 bases not matched to a gene. The DNA of the CDR3 is TGCGCCAGCAGCCAAGCCCTGGGAGGGTATCGAGAGACCCAGTACTTC. Its protein product is CASSQALGGYRETQYF.

In its sample, this clonotype was seen a few times. The chain has TRBV9 and TRBJ1-1; the match to TRBD1 covers 8 bases. J was trimmed by 0 bases and V by 4 bases; bases with no gene match: 2. The CDR3 has 14 residues. Germline CDR1 reads SGDLS; CDR2 reads YYNGEE. The CDR3 DNA reads TGTGCCAGCAGCCCAGGGGGCGTGAACACTGAAGCTTTCTTT. Translated: CASSPGGVNTEAFF.

This clonotype has a count of ten or more. This chain connects TRBV20-1 to TRBJ2-3; TRBD2 matches at 9 bases. CDR1 is DFQATT, CDR2 SNEGSKA, per germline (reference sequence). The CDR3 spans 15 residues. V gave up 6 bases and J gave up 0 bases; unmatched junction bases: 7. As DNA, the CDR3 is TGCAGTGCCATTGGCGGGAGGGCTAGCACAGATACGCAGTATTTT. Protein: CSAIGGRASTDTQYF.

This clonotype was observed a handful of times. J is TRBJ1-2 and V is TRBV2, with no clear D. The CDR3 totals 14 residues. CDR1 is SNHLY, CDR2 FYNNEI, per germline. The V end lost 4 bases, the J end lost 3 bases, and 12 bases lay between the germline ends. The CDR3 bases are TGTGCCAGCAGTGTCGGCAAGGGTCACTATGGCTACACCTTC. Its protein is CASSVGKGHYGYTF.

This clonotype was observed a few times. The chain has TRBV11-3 and TRBJ2-1; D remains unclear. The CDR3 is made up of 13 amino acids. CDR1 is SGHNT, CDR2 YENEEA, per germline. Trimming took off 5 bases at V and 10 bases at J, with 15 bases between the two ends. The CDR3 spells CASSPPTQREQFF. The CDR3 DNA sequence: TGTGCCAGCAGCCCGCCGACCCAGAGGGAGCAGTTCTTC.

The CDR3 coding sequence is TGTGCCAGCAGCCAGGGGGCCTACAATGAGCAGTTCTTC. Translated, it gives CASSQGAYNEQFF. V and J are TRBV7-2 and TRBJ2-1, with 7 bases lining up with TRBD1. V lost 5 bases to trimming and J lost 2 bases; unmatched junction nucleotides: 0. CDR3 length: 13 amino acids. From germline, CDR1 is SGHTA and CDR2 FQGNSA. Full variable domain (outside the CDR3, taken from reference TRBV7-2 and TRBJ2-1): GAGVSQSPSNKVTEKGKDVELRCDPISGHTALYWYRQSLGQGLEFLIYFQGNSAPDKSGLPSDRFSAERTGGSVSTLTIQRTQQEDSAVYLCASSQGAYNEQFFGPGTRLTVL.

The genes are TRBV6-5 and TRBJ2-2; D gene unclear. Per the germline V gene, CDR1 is MNHEY and CDR2 is SVGAGI. Trimming took 3 bases from V and 3 from J, leaving 11 bases between them. The CDR3 has 15 amino acids. CDR3 coding DNA: TGTGCCAGCAGTTATCTTCCAGGCGACACCGGGGAGCTGTTTTTT. It yields the protein CASSYLPGDTGELFF.

This clonotype was counted only a few times. The V call is TRBV28, the J call TRBJ2-7; D gene uncertain. This CDR3 spans 12 amino acids. Trimming shortened V by 8 bases and J by 7 bases, and 15 bases separated the two germline ends. Germline values: CDR1 MDHEN, CDR2 SYDVKM. This chain's CDR3 is CASSLRVGEQYF. The CDR3 nucleotides are TGTGCCAGCTCGCTCAGAGTGGGAGAGCAGTACTTC.

The table lists this clonotype with a few counts. This chain uses TRBV7-6 with TRBJ2-3; D is perhaps TRBD2 (6 bases). The CDR3 extends over 14 amino acids. V gave up 4 bases and J gave up 2 bases, with 10 bases separating them. CDR1 is SGHVS and CDR2 is FNYEAQ in the germline V gene. The DNA of the CDR3 is TGTGCCAGCAGCTGGAGGGGAGTCACAGATACGCAGTATTTT. Protein product: CASSWRGVTDTQYF.

This clonotype was seen only a few times. This sequence joins TRBV28 and TRBJ2-1; TRBD2 might be the D (5 bases). The CDR3 spans 13 residues. Trimming cost V 7 bases and J 5 bases, with 12 bases left between them. The V gene's germline CDR1 is MDHEN and CDR2 SYDVKM. The CDR3 nucleotides read TGTGCCAGCATGGGCGGGCATAACAATGAGCAGTTCTTC. Its protein product is CASMGGHNNEQFF.

This clonotype was seen at least ten times. The J gene is TRBJ2-7, the V gene TRBV28, with 7 bases identical to TRBD1. The CDR3 has 14 amino acids. With 11 bases clipped from V and 0 bases from J, the junction kept 10 bases outside the gene matches. Germline-derived CDR1 and CDR2 are MDHEN and SYDVKM. The CDR3 region is CAVHRPGGSYEQYF. The CDR3 nucleotides read TGTGCCGTCCACCGGCCAGGGGGCTCCTACGAGCAGTACTTC.

V usage is TRBV29-1 and J usage is TRBJ2-2; a possible D gene is TRBD1 (5 bases). The germline V and J ends were trimmed by 4 bases and 7 bases, with 13 bases remaining between them. Germline assignment: CDR1 SQVTM and CDR2 ANQGSEA. This CDR3 is 13 amino acids long. The CDR3 sequence: CSVGTPHHGELFF. CDR3 bases: TGCAGCGTTGGGACACCTCATCACGGGGAGCTGTTTTTT.

A word on this clonotype: A much larger clone differs from this one at a single base, so this may be a read error. This rearrangement joins TRBV7-9 to TRBJ2-7; D unclear. V was shortened by 3 bases and J by 0 bases, with 9 bases between the two germline ends. CDR1 and CDR2 from the germline V gene are SEHNR and FQNEAQ (reference sequence). The length of the CDR3 is 14 residues. CDR3 nucleotide sequence: TGTGCCAGCAGCTTCGAACAGCCCTCCTACGAGCAGTACTTC. Translated, it gives CASSFEQPSYEQYF.

In this sample, this clonotype turned up many times. The genes are TRBV5-1 and TRBJ2-2; unclear D gene. Germline CDR1 and CDR2: SGHRS and YFSETQ. The ends were cut back, 3 bases at V and 5 bases at J, with 14 bases in the middle. The length of the CDR3 is 15 residues. The CDR3 region is CASSYVDGTTGELFF. CDR3 bases: TGCGCCAGCAGCTACGTGGACGGAACAACCGGGGAGCTGTTTTTT.

This clonotype was picked up a small number of times. The chain recombines TRBV19 with TRBJ1-5; D unclear. The length of the CDR3 is 17 residues. V dropped 6 bases and J dropped 2 bases, with 20 bases sitting between them. Germline V gene lookup returns CDR1 LNHDA and CDR2 SQIVND (reference sequence). The CDR3 protein is CASRRDIGNVRNQPQHF. CDR3 DNA sequence: TGTGCCAGTAGACGCGACATAGGGAACGTGCGCAATCAGCCCCAGCATTTT.

This clonotype was counted at least ten times. The V call is TRBV5-1, the J call TRBJ2-1; D possibly corresponds to TRBD2 (6 bases). The CDR3 spans 15 residues. Trimming shortened V by 0 bases and J by 5 bases, and 12 bases separated the two germline ends. The germline V gene encodes CDR1 SGHRS and CDR2 YFSETQ. CDR3 bases: TGCGCCAGCAGCTTGGTGGGGACTGAGAACAATGAGCAGTTCTTC. This translates into CASSLVGTENNEQFF.

This clonotype came up many times. The J gene is TRBJ2-1, the V gene TRBV6-5, with 10 bases that match TRBD2. Per the germline V gene, CDR1 is MNHEY and CDR2 is SVGAGI. The CDR3 covers 15 residues. The V segment lost 6 bases and the J segment 3 bases; nucleotides outside the gene matches: 5. The CDR3: CASSSGLAVYNEQFF. The CDR3 DNA is TGTGCCAGCAGCTCCGGACTAGCGGTCTACAATGAGCAGTTCTTC.

There are many counts of this clonotype. This chain uses TRBV6-4 with TRBJ2-2; TRBD2 matches at 8 bases. The junction had 1 base not matched to a gene; V was cut back by 4 bases and J by 0 bases. The CDR3 totals 15 residues. Germline-derived CDR1 and CDR2 are MRHNA and SNTAGT. CDR3 in amino acids: CASSALAANTGELFF. CDR3 sequence (DNA): TGTGCCAGCAGTGCACTAGCGGCGAACACCGGGGAGCTGTTTTTT.

The V gene is TRBV5-1, the J gene TRBJ2-3; D may match TRBD1 or TRBD2 (6 bases each). The CDR3 runs 16 residues. V shed 1 base and J shed 0 bases, with 12 bases lying between them. Germline CDR1 and CDR2: SGHRS and YFSETQ. Written as DNA, the CDR3 is TGCGCCAGCAGCTTGAAGGGGGGACCTAGCACAGATACGCAGTATTTT. This codes for CASSLKGGPSTDTQYF.

This clonotype showed up just a few times. J is TRBJ2-1 and V is TRBV29-1, with a possible D match to TRBD2 (6 bases). Germline loops: CDR1 SQVTM, CDR2 ANQGSEA. Trimming shortened V by 7 bases and J by 12 bases, and 13 bases separated the two germline ends. The CDR3 totals 10 residues. The CDR3 region is CSAKDYLQFF. CDR3 DNA: TGCAGCGCCAAGGACTATTTGCAGTTCTTC.

This clonotype was seen at least ten times. The chain joins TRBV11-2 to TRBJ1-5, with D unclear. In germline, CDR1 is SGHAT, CDR2 FQNNGV. The V and J ends lost 1 base and 7 bases respectively, with 8 bases between them. The CDR3 consists of 13 residues. CDR3: CASSLVIGQPQHF. Written as DNA, the CDR3 is TGTGCCAGCAGCTTAGTTATAGGACAGCCCCAGCATTTT.

This chain joins TRBV4-1 and TRBJ2-7, with TRBD2 matching 7 bases. There are 16 residues in the CDR3. The trim removed 1 base at V and 9 bases at J, leaving 15 bases unmatched. Germline V lookup: CDR1 MGHRA, CDR2 YSYEKL. CDR3 protein: CASSQVISGGPEGQYF. The CDR3 DNA is TGCGCCAGCAGCCAAGTAATTTCGGGAGGACCTGAGGGGCAGTACTTC.